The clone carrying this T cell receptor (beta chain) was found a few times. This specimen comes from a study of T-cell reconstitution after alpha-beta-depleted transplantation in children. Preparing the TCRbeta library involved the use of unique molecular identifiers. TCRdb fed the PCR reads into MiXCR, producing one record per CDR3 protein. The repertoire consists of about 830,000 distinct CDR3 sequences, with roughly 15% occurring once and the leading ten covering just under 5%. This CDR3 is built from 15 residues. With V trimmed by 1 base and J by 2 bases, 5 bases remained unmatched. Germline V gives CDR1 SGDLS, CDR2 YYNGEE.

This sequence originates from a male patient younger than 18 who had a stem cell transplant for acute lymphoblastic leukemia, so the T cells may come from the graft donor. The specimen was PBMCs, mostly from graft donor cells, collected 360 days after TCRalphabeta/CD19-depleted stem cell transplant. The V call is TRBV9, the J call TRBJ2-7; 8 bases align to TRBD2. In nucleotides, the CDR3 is TGTGCCAGCAGCGTAAGCGGGAGTTCCACCTACGAGCAGTACTTC. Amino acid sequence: CASSVSGSSTYEQYF.